This T cell receptor (beta chain) was recovered during a study of cytomegalovirus exposure and HLA in healthy donors. Among the donors, all were healthy bone marrow donors. Vbeta (60) and Jbeta (13) primers were used in the PCR. Study processing details: Among the unique TCR beta chains that a later analysis counted, about 81 million in all, roughly 9.9 million were shared. The method was immunoSEQ multiplex PCR; TCRdb's version includes in-frame clones alone and lacks a portion of them. From that table come the V and J calls and clone size; the DNA was used to work out D and trimming. The top ten hold less than 1.5% of the sample, which has about 100,000 clones, around 80% seen once. Germline-derived CDR1 and CDR2 are MNHNY and SVGAGI (reference sequence). This CDR3 is built from 13 residues. The V gene end was trimmed by 2 bases and the J gene end by 6 bases; junction bases not matched to a gene: 4.

Details on this clone: Its specificity is unknown.

Study outcomes and limitations: The majority of TCR sequences were rare, yet some public TCRs appeared in many donors. The authors later found TCR association rates varying by HLA locus, with DRB1 most and HLA-C fewest.

The material sequenced was PBMCs. The TCR was taken from a woman aged 18-29 years in good health and CMV-seronegative. The chain employs TRBV6-6 and TRBJ2-7; TRBD2 matches 7 bases. The CDR3 sequence: CASSYRAGVEQYF. The CDR3 nucleotides read TGTGCCAGCAGTTACCGTGCGGGGGTCGAGCAGTACTTC.